The next 10 T cell receptor beta chains were all read from a single sample in a study of blood T cell repertoires in COVID-19. The protocol was immunoSEQ multiplex PCR, while the TCRdb copy is restricted to in-frame clones and leaves out a portion. The sample lists about 35,000 clones; approximately 71% were seen once. Sequenced input: peripheral blood. Source of these receptors: a man older than 75 with active or convalescent COVID-19.

As DNA, the CDR3 is TGTGCCAGCAAACTGTCTGGCAATCAGCCCCAGCATTTT. It yields the protein CASKLSGNQPQHF. The chain couples TRBV28 to TRBJ1-5; D is unresolved. Trimming cost V 7 bases and J 2 bases, with 9 bases left between them. The germline V gene encodes CDR1 MDHEN and CDR2 SYDVKM. CDR3 size: 13 residues. The full variable domain, rest sourced from reference TRBV28 and TRBJ1-5, is DVKVTQSSRYLVKRTGEKVFLECVQDMDHENMFWYRQDPGLGLRLIYFSYDVKMKEKGDIPEGYSVSREKKERFSLILESASTNQTSMYLCASKLSGNQPQHFGDGTRLSIL.

This clone has only a few counts. The V gene is TRBV20-1, the J gene TRBJ1-5; 7 nucleotides align to TRBD1. The ends lost 3 bases at V and 5 bases at J; junction bases unmatched: 1. Germline V gene data show CDR1 as DFQATT and CDR2 as SNEGSKA (reference sequence). CDR3 size: 12 residues. The CDR3 nucleotides are TGCAGTGCTAGTCAGGGGGATCAGCCCCAGCATTTT. This sequence encodes CSASQGDQPQHF.

The V gene is TRBV6-2 or TRBV6-3, the J gene TRBJ2-7, with a tentative D call TRBD2 (5 bases). The CDR3 sequence is 16 residues long. V shed 1 base and J shed 3 bases, with 16 bases lying between them. Germline V lookup: CDR1 MNHEY, CDR2 SVGEGT. CDR3 bases: TGTGCCAGCAGTTACTGGTTCGGGAAGACTTACTACGAGCAGTACTTC. It is translated as CASSYWFGKTYYEQYF.

The rearrangement uses TRBV5-1 and TRBJ1-2; TRBD1 matches at 9 bases. The CDR3 has 15 residues. The V segment lost 0 bases and the J segment 7 bases; nucleotides outside the gene matches: 7. Germline V gene data show CDR1 as SGHRS and CDR2 as YFSETQ. The DNA for the CDR3 is TGCGCCAGCAGCTTGGCCACAGGGGGCGTCGGTGGCTACACCTTC. This sequence encodes CASSLATGGVGGYTF. Complete variable domain (other parts from reference TRBV5-1 and TRBJ1-2): KAGVTQTPRYLIKTRGQQVTLSCSPISGHRSVSWYQQTPGQGLQFLFEYFSETQRNKGNFPGRFSGRQFSNSRSEMNVSTLELGDSALYLCASSLATGGVGGYTFGSGTRLTVV.

The rearrangement uses TRBV27 and TRBJ2-7; 7 nucleotides align to TRBD1. The ends lost 6 bases at V and 2 bases at J; junction bases unmatched: 7. This CDR3 comprises 14 residues. Germline-derived CDR1 and CDR2 are MNHEY and SMNVEV (reference sequence). The CDR3 protein is CASSNRGETYEQYF. The CDR3 region has the DNA TGTGCCAGCAGCAACAGGGGCGAGACCTACGAGCAGTACTTC.

V gene TRBV2 combines with J gene TRBJ2-1, with 8 positions matching TRBD2. This CDR3 has 15 residues. Germline V lookup: CDR1 SNHLY, CDR2 FYNNEI. V was pared by 2 bases and J by 10 bases, with 10 bases of the junction left unmatched. The DNA of the CDR3 is TGTGCCAGCAGTGAATACGGGGGCGGCGGGAGGGAGCAGTTCTTC. Translated: CASSEYGGGGREQFF.

The chain recombines TRBV5-1 with TRBJ2-2; possible D gene TRBD2, 5 bases. The germline V gene has CDR1 SGHRS and CDR2 YFSETQ. V was trimmed by 3 bases and J by 1 base, leaving 16 bases between them. This CDR3 spans 17 amino acids. CDR3 protein: CASSSGPGGGNTGELFF. The CDR3, as DNA: TGCGCCAGCAGCTCTGGGCCCGGCGGAGGGAACACCGGGGAGCTGTTTTTT. Full variable domain (missing parts from reference TRBV5-1 and TRBJ2-2): KAGVTQTPRYLIKTRGQQVTLSCSPISGHRSVSWYQQTPGQGLQFLFEYFSETQRNKGNFPGRFSGRQFSNSRSEMNVSTLELGDSALYLCASSSGPGGGNTGELFFGEGSRLTVL.

The chain uses TRBV15 and TRBJ2-1; D not certain. Germline values: CDR1 LNHNV, CDR2 YYDKDF (reference sequence). V lost 0 bases to trimming and J lost 5 bases, with 11 bases between them. The CDR3 loop spans 15 amino acids. CDR3 loop: CATSRDAYFNNEQFF. The DNA for the CDR3 is TGTGCCACCAGCAGAGACGCCTACTTTAACAATGAGCAGTTCTTC.

This sequence joins TRBV19 and TRBJ2-5; TRBD1 aligns across 7 bases. Germline CDR1 is LNHDA and CDR2 is SQIVND (reference sequence). J lost 5 bases, V lost 5 bases, and 11 bases had no gene match. This CDR3 spans 15 amino acids. CDR3 sequence reads: CASSPGQYLLETQYF. CDR3 DNA: TGTGCCAGTAGTCCGGGACAGTACCTTTTGGAGACCCAGTACTTC.

The V gene is TRBV28, the J gene TRBJ1-2; TRBD1 is a possible D gene (6 bases). The CDR3 extends over 13 amino acids. The ends were cut back, 7 bases at V and 7 bases at J, with 16 bases in the middle. CDR1 and CDR2 (germline): MDHEN, SYDVKM. This CDR3 reads CASKFSRGGGYTF. In DNA form, the CDR3 reads TGTGCCAGCAAGTTCTCGCGAGGGGGTGGCTACACCTTC.